A single sample gave rise to the 27 T cell receptor beta chains below, sequenced in a study of vaccination and CD4 T cells after COVID-19. No cognate antigen is known for these TCRs. Treatment: 10-day PBMC culture with coronavirus spike peptide pools or control peptides (ViraFEST assay). Investigators obtained the unexposed donor's CD4+ T cells before the COVID-19 pandemic (2011-2018). Sequence data for DNA of cultured CD4+ T cells were generated by the Oncomine TCR Beta short-read assay. TCRdb reanalysed the PCR reads using MiXCR and keeps one entry per CDR3 protein. Altogether fewer than 7,500 distinct CDR3 sequences are present, 34% being singletons, with the ten largest covering around a third. The sample was CD4+ T cells from blood, cultured in vitro. The receptors come from a human donor in good health.

A few counts support this clonotype. The rearrangement links TRBV7-9 to TRBJ1-2; the D is unclear. Trimming left V 2 bases short and J 0 bases short, with 7 bases between. From germline, CDR1 is SEHNR and CDR2 FQNEAQ (reference sequence). CDR3 length equals 14 residues. The chain's CDR3 is CASSLSLTNYGYTF. The CDR3 DNA follows: TGTGCCAGCAGCTTAAGTTTGACTAACTATGGCTACACCTTC.

This clonotype appeared a few times. The V and J genes are TRBV27 and TRBJ1-2, with a weak D call TRBD1 (6 bases). The V gene's germline CDR1 is MNHEY and CDR2 SMNVEV (reference sequence). V was clipped by 2 bases and J by 4 bases, with 11 bases between them. The CDR3 contains 14 residues. Here the CDR3 reads CASSLDRSSYGYTF. CDR3 sequence (DNA): TGTGCCAGCAGTTTAGACAGGTCGTCCTATGGCTACACCTTC.

The V and J genes are TRBV11-2 and TRBJ2-2; D is unresolved. Germline loops: CDR1 SGHAT, CDR2 FQNNGV. This CDR3 is 15 amino acids long. With 2 bases removed from V and 5 bases from J, the gap between germline ends came to 12 bases. The CDR3 spells CASSLYVGKTGELFF. In DNA, the CDR3 is TGTGCCAGCAGCTTATATGTAGGCAAAACCGGGGAGCTGTTTTTT.

This clonotype has only a few counts. The chain is built from TRBV7-6 and TRBJ2-1; the D call may be TRBD1 or TRBD2 (8 bases each). This CDR3 spans 16 amino acids. The germline gives CDR1 SGHVS, CDR2 FNYEAQ. The V end lost 8 bases, the J end lost 9 bases, and 26 bases lay between the germline ends. CDR3 DNA: TGTGCCAGCGGACAGGGTGGAAGCGGGGGACTTATTGAGCAGTTCTTC. Its translation: CASGQGGSGGLIEQFF.

This chain connects TRBV20-1 to TRBJ2-3; D not certain. CDR3 size: 17 residues. Germline V lookup: CDR1 DFQATT, CDR2 SNEGSKA (reference sequence). The ends were cut back, 3 bases at V and 5 bases at J, with 24 bases in the middle. The CDR3 loop reads CSASAIYYLGGEDTQYF. The CDR3 nucleotides read TGCAGTGCTAGCGCCATCTACTACCTCGGTGGGGAAGATACGCAGTATTTT.

A note on this clonotype: Its ends do not fully match the called genes, so a read error is possible. The genes are TRBV2 and TRBJ1-1, with a tentative D call TRBD1 (6 bases). The CDR3 spans 13 residues. The germline CDR1 and CDR2 sequences are SNHLY and FYNNEI. CDR3 protein: CASSEDTGMSRVF. The CDR3 coding sequence is TGTGCCAGCAGTGAAGATACAGGGATGAGTAGGGTCTTT.

Only a few counts were recorded for this clonotype. This chain uses TRBV7-6 with TRBJ1-1; 7 nucleotides agree with TRBD1. Unmatched junction bases numbered 6, after V lost 5 bases and J lost 0 bases. Germline loops: CDR1 SGHVS, CDR2 FNYEAQ. The CDR3 length is 15 residues. The DNA of the CDR3 is TGTGCCAGCAGCGAAATACAGGGGATGAACACTGAAGCTTTCTTT. The encoded protein is CASSEIQGMNTEAFF.

This clonotype was counted only a few times. In nucleotides, the CDR3 is TGTGCCAGCAGCTTAGGGGGGACCTTTGGCTACACCTTC. This gives the protein CASSLGGTFGYTF. The genes are TRBV7-8 and TRBJ1-2, with a possible D match to TRBD1 (5 bases). The V gene's germline CDR1 is SGHVS and CDR2 FQNEAQ. The CDR3 consists of 13 residues. V was trimmed by 1 base and J by 7 bases, leaving 10 bases between them.

This clonotype qualifies as large. The rearrangement uses TRBV6-5 and TRBJ2-7; maybe TRBD1 (6 bases). Trimming took 4 bases from V and 3 from J, leaving 10 bases between them. The germline gives CDR1 MNHEY, CDR2 SVGAGI. This CDR3 has 13 amino acids. The CDR3 here is CASSLNRDYEQYF. The CDR3 nucleotides are TGTGCCAGCAGTTTAAACAGGGACTACGAGCAGTACTTC.

The J gene is TRBJ1-1, the V gene TRBV21-1. TRBV21-1 is an annotated pseudogene. The CDR3 consists of 13 residues. The CDR3 reads CASSKAKGTEAFF. The DNA of the CDR3 is TGTGCCAGCAGCAAAGCTAAAGGGACTGAAGCTTTCTTT.

The chain couples TRBV20-1 to TRBJ2-3; TRBD2 matches at 10 bases. The germline CDR1 and CDR2 sequences are DFQATT and SNEGSKA (reference sequence). The CDR3 is 14 residues long. With 4 bases clipped from V and 1 base from J, the junction kept 2 bases outside the gene matches. The CDR3 sequence: CSAKRGGRTDTQYF. CDR3 DNA sequence: TGCAGTGCTAAGCGGGGGGGCCGCACAGATACGCAGTATTTT.

CDR3 protein: CASKGESYSPLHF. For the CDR3, the DNA is TGTGCCAGCAAGGGCGAATCGTATTCACCCCTCCACTTT. The gene calls are TRBV6-2 or TRBV6-3 and TRBJ1-6, with D unclear. The length of the CDR3 is 13 residues. The germline gives CDR1 MNHEY, CDR2 SVGEGT. The V end was cut by 7 bases, the J end by 8 bases, with 12 bases between.

This clonotype was seen only a few times. The CDR3: CASSLAGSYNEQFF. CDR3 nucleotides: TGTGCCAGCAGCTTAGCGGGGTCCTACAATGAGCAGTTCTTC. The chain uses TRBV7-2 and TRBJ2-1; D is uncertain. The CDR3 is 14 amino acids. V lost 0 bases and J lost 1, with 4 bases in between. Germline CDR1 SGHTA, CDR2 FQGNSA.

V gene TRBV7-2 combines with J gene TRBJ1-3; 10 positions agree with TRBD1. The CDR3 is 15 residues long. Trimming took 8 bases from V and 6 from J; bases not matched to a gene: 10. Germline loops: CDR1 SGHTA, CDR2 FQGNSA. The CDR3 coding sequence is TGTGCCAGCTCCTTCGACAGGGGGCCCGAAAACACCATATATTTT. Protein: CASSFDRGPENTIYF.

The J gene is TRBJ2-7, the V gene TRBV6-1; 9 positions match TRBD1. Germline lookup yields CDR1 MNHNS and CDR2 SASEGT. CDR3 length equals 15 residues. In DNA, the CDR3 is TGTGCGACTCAAGAAGGGGGGACAGGGACCCTTGGGCAGTACTTC. This gives the protein CATQEGGTGTLGQYF.

The chain recombines TRBV6-1 with TRBJ1-1, with D maybe TRBD1 (5 bases). The CDR3 contains 15 residues. Trimming removed 6 bases from V and 0 bases from J, with 14 bases in between. The germline V gene encodes CDR1 MNHNS and CDR2 SASEGT. The CDR3 bases are TGTGCCAGCAGCGCCATGCCCAGGGTGAACACTGAAGCTTTCTTT. This gives the protein CASSAMPRVNTEAFF.

This clonotype was counted between two and nine times. The gene calls are TRBV27 and TRBJ1-6, with 12 bases aligning to TRBD1. V lost 5 bases to trimming and J lost 10 bases; unmatched junction nucleotides: 9. Germline CDR1 is MNHEY and CDR2 is SMNVEV (reference sequence). The CDR3 runs to 16 residues. Here the CDR3 reads CASSDPGQGARSPLHF. The CDR3 DNA sequence: TGTGCCAGCAGTGATCCGGGACAGGGGGCAAGATCACCCCTCCACTTT.

This clonotype is classed as medium-sized. The chain couples TRBV20-1 to TRBJ1-2; no definite D call. This CDR3 has 13 amino acids. The germline V gene encodes CDR1 DFQATT and CDR2 SNEGSKA (reference sequence). Trimming pared 3 bases from V and 3 bases from J, leaving 11 bases between. The DNA of the CDR3 is TGCAGTGCTAGTTTTGGGGAAGACTATGGCTACACCTTC. Protein sequence: CSASFGEDYGYTF.

This clonotype was seen a handful of times. This chain connects TRBV6-5 to TRBJ2-7, with 9 bases matching TRBD1. The V gene's germline CDR1 is MNHEY and CDR2 SVGAGI. The CDR3 sequence is 14 residues long. The trim removed 11 bases at V and 1 base at J, leaving 9 bases unmatched. CDR3: CAAVLGTGSYEQYF. As DNA, the CDR3 is TGTGCCGCAGTTCTGGGGACAGGGTCCTACGAGCAGTACTTC.

The chain carries TRBV20-1 and TRBJ1-3; 8 nucleotides align to TRBD1. CDR1 is DFQATT, CDR2 SNEGSKA, per germline (reference sequence). This CDR3 has 14 amino acids. J gave up 2 bases and V 3 bases, and 3 bases lay outside the gene matches. The DNA for the CDR3 is TGCAGTGCTAGGGGACAGGAGCCTGGAAACACCATATATTTT. Its translation: CSARGQEPGNTIYF.

This clonotype has more than one count but fewer than ten. The CDR3 DNA reads as TGTGCCACCAGCAGATTCAGAGCGTACACAGGTTTGATAGGGGAGACCCAGTACTTC. Protein sequence: CATSRFRAYTGLIGETQYF. The genes are TRBV15 and TRBJ2-5, with a tentative D call TRBD1 (5 bases). V was shortened by 2 bases and J by 5 bases, with 27 bases between the two germline ends. The CDR3 is 19 residues long. The germline V gene has CDR1 LNHNV and CDR2 YYDKDF (reference sequence).

This clonotype is deemed large. This chain links TRBV7-2 with TRBJ1-1; D gene unclear. The length of the CDR3 is 14 residues. The V gene lost 11 bases and the J gene lost 1 base, with 17 bases spanning the gap. CDR1 and CDR2 (germline): SGHTA, FQGNSA. CDR3: CARDRRETNTEAFF. The CDR3 nucleotides are TGTGCCCGAGACCGGAGGGAAACGAACACTGAAGCTTTCTTT.

Only a few counts were recorded for this clonotype. The chain is built from TRBV11-1 and TRBJ2-3; 7 positions agree with TRBD2. The CDR3 is 14 amino acids. Germline CDR1 SGHAT, CDR2 FQDESV (reference sequence). V lost 0 bases, J lost 12 bases, and 9 bases stayed unmatched. The CDR3 DNA sequence: TGTGCCAGCAGCTTAGCGTGGGCTCTAGCGGAACAGTATTTT. Encoded protein: CASSLAWALAEQYF.

This clonotype ranks as medium-sized. This chain links TRBV27 with TRBJ1-2; maybe TRBD1 (5 bases). This CDR3 contains 15 residues. V lost 2 bases to trimming and J lost 2 bases, with 12 bases between them. The germline V gene has CDR1 MNHEY and CDR2 SMNVEV (reference sequence). DNA for the CDR3: TGTGCCAGCAGTTTAGGCGTGGGGCCGAACTATGGCTACACCTTC. It codes for CASSLGVGPNYGYTF.

This clonotype was counted a single time. The J gene is TRBJ2-5, the V gene TRBV19; 8 nucleotides agree with TRBD1. Germline V gene data show CDR1 as LNHDA and CDR2 as SQIVND (reference sequence). Unmatched junction bases numbered 8, after V lost 4 bases and J lost 4 bases. The CDR3 covers 15 residues. In DNA form, the CDR3 reads TGTGCCAGTAGTAAAGGACAGGGTGTCGGAGAGACCCAGTACTTC. Translation: CASSKGQGVGETQYF.

This clonotype is judged medium-sized. The V call is TRBV7-2, the J call TRBJ1-2; 9 nucleotides agree with TRBD1. Trimming cost V 5 bases and J 7 bases; bases outside gene matches: 17. The CDR3 has 17 amino acids. The germline V gene has CDR1 SGHTA and CDR2 FQGNSA. The CDR3 nucleotides are TGTGCCAGCAGCCCGACAGGGGGGCGCTTGAGTGGAATTGGCTACACCTTC. It encodes CASSPTGGRLSGIGYTF. The variable domain in full, completed from reference TRBV7-2 and TRBJ1-2, reads GAGVSQSPSNKVTEKGKDVELRCDPISGHTALYWYRQSLGQGLEFLIYFQGNSAPDKSGLPSDRFSAERTGGSVSTLTIQRTQQEDSAVYLCASSPTGGRLSGIGYTFGSGTRLTVV.

V usage is TRBV10-1 and J usage is TRBJ1-2; D is unclear. The V and J ends lost 4 bases and 5 bases respectively, with 8 bases between them. This CDR3 is built from 12 residues. Germline assignment: CDR1 WNHNN and CDR2 SYGVQD (reference sequence). The CDR3 loop is CASSAGDYGYTF. In DNA, the CDR3 is TGCGCCAGCAGTGCCGGGGATTATGGCTACACCTTC.